Below are 25 T cell receptor beta chains sequenced from a single sample in a study of T cells in tuberculosis. Sample time point: new active TB diagnosis, blood taken before or within 7 days of starting treatment. Generated by immunoSEQ multiplex PCR, the TCRdb table keeps only in-frame clones and is missing some. The top ten hold approximately 5.9% of the sample, which has tens of thousands of clones, roughly 85% seen once. The source material was PBMCs, sampled at tuberculosis diagnosis. The receptor set was obtained from an adult with tuberculosis.

The J gene is TRBJ2-1, the V gene TRBV5-4, with 11 bases identical to TRBD2. Looked up from germline, CDR1 is SGHNT and CDR2 is YYREEE (reference sequence). Trimming cost V 2 bases and J 4 bases; bases outside gene matches: 2. The CDR3 is made up of 15 amino acids. The CDR3 reads CASSFSGGGYNEQFF. The CDR3 DNA sequence: TGTGCCAGCAGCTTTAGCGGGGGGGGATACAATGAGCAGTTCTTC.

The V gene is TRBV18, the J gene TRBJ1-2; 7 positions agree with TRBD1. Germline V gene sequence: CDR1 KGHSH, CDR2 LQKENI. V lost 6 bases to trimming and J lost 5 bases; unmatched junction nucleotides: 9. The CDR3 consists of 14 residues. The CDR3 here is CASSDGQERYGYTF. CDR3 sequence (DNA): TGTGCCAGCTCGGATGGACAGGAGAGATATGGCTACACCTTC. The full variable domain, in which reference TRBV18 and TRBJ1-2 provide the parts outside the CDR3, is NAGVMQNPRHLVRRRGQEARLRCSPMKGHSHVYWYRQLPEEGLKFMVYLQKENIIDESGMPKERFSAEFPKEGPSILRIQQVVRGDSAAYFCASSDGQERYGYTFGSGTRLTVV.

V usage is TRBV7-2 and J usage is TRBJ2-1; D call uncertain. Trimming stripped 5 bases from V and 9 bases from J, with 11 bases between. CDR1 is SGHTA and CDR2 is FQGNSA in the germline V gene. This CDR3 region has 12 residues. The CDR3 region is CASSLNAGEQFF. CDR3 nucleotide sequence: TGTGCCAGCAGCCTAAATGCCGGTGAGCAGTTCTTC. The full variable domain, completed using reference TRBV7-2 and TRBJ2-1, is GAGVSQSPSNKVTEKGKDVELRCDPISGHTALYWYRQSLGQGLEFLIYFQGNSAPDKSGLPSDRFSAERTGGSVSTLTIQRTQQEDSAVYLCASSLNAGEQFFGPGTRLTVL.

The chain couples TRBV6-6 to TRBJ1-5, with D unresolved. The ends were cut back, 0 bases at V and 5 bases at J, with 8 bases in the middle. The germline V gene encodes CDR1 MNHNY and CDR2 SVGAGI (reference sequence). The CDR3 runs to 14 residues. The CDR3 bases are TGTGCCAGCAGTTACTCTCCCGAGTATCAGCCCCAGCATTTT. Translated: CASSYSPEYQPQHF.

The V and J genes are TRBV6-1 and TRBJ2-7; D is possibly TRBD2 (5 bases). Per the germline V gene, CDR1 is MNHNS and CDR2 is SASEGT. The CDR3 covers 15 residues. Trimming stripped 6 bases from V and 0 bases from J, with 15 bases between. CDR3 amino acids: CASRQEPGSSYEQYF. The CDR3 region has the DNA TGTGCCAGCAGGCAAGAACCGGGGAGCTCCTACGAGCAGTACTTC.

V and J are TRBV28 and TRBJ2-7; a possible D gene is TRBD1 (5 bases). Deletions cut 6 bases from V and 4 bases from J, with 16 bases between. The CDR3 sequence is 14 residues long. The germline V gene encodes CDR1 MDHEN and CDR2 SYDVKM. In nucleotides, the CDR3 is TGTGCCAGCAGCCACAGGACAATCTCTTACGAGCAGTACTTC. Translated, it gives CASSHRTISYEQYF.

This chain joins TRBV27 and TRBJ1-1, with TRBD1 matching over 7 bases. V was clipped by 5 bases and J by 3 bases; unmatched bases: 9. Germline CDR1 MNHEY, CDR2 SMNVEV (reference sequence). The CDR3 loop spans 15 amino acids. CDR3 DNA sequence: TGTGCCAGCAGTGATCTGACAGGGTTGGACACTGAAGCTTTCTTT. Its protein is CASSDLTGLDTEAFF.

The chain employs TRBV7-2 and TRBJ2-3, with D perhaps TRBD1 (6 bases). Per the germline V gene, CDR1 is SGHTA and CDR2 is FQGNSA. Trimming removed 3 bases at V and 2 bases at J, with 12 bases between. This CDR3 comprises 15 residues. For the CDR3, the DNA is TGTGCCAGCAGCTTCGGACAGATTATCACAGATACGCAGTATTTT. Its translation: CASSFGQIITDTQYF.

The chain couples TRBV4-3 to TRBJ1-1, with 9 bases lining up with TRBD1. This CDR3 has 16 residues. Germline CDR1 is LGHNA and CDR2 is YSLEER. The V gene end was trimmed by 3 bases and the J gene end by 6 bases; junction bases not matched to a gene: 11. The CDR3 loop is CASSQGDRGEFAEAFF. The CDR3 DNA follows: TGCGCCAGCAGCCAGGGAGACAGGGGGGAGTTTGCTGAAGCTTTCTTT.

The chain uses TRBV2 and TRBJ2-7; D perhaps matches TRBD2 (5 bases). From germline, CDR1 is SNHLY and CDR2 FYNNEI. CDR3 length: 18 amino acids. Trimming cost V 4 bases and J 0 bases, with 22 bases left between them. CDR3 sequence (DNA): TGTGCCAGCAGTGTTGACAAGAATGGACGGACTTACTCCTACGAGCAGTACTTC. This codes for CASSVDKNGRTYSYEQYF.

V usage is TRBV7-9 and J usage is TRBJ1-1, with no clear D. V dropped 0 bases and J dropped 5 bases, with 4 bases sitting between them. The V gene's germline CDR1 is SEHNR and CDR2 FQNEAQ (reference sequence). The CDR3 loop spans 12 amino acids. The CDR3 protein is CASSLASTEAFF. The CDR3, as DNA: TGTGCCAGCAGCTTAGCTTCGACTGAAGCTTTCTTT.

J is TRBJ2-7 and V is TRBV30; TRBD1 is a possible D gene (5 bases). Germline V gene lookup returns CDR1 GTSNPN and CDR2 SVGIG (reference sequence). Trimming pared 3 bases from V and 1 base from J, leaving 13 bases between. CDR3 length equals 14 residues. The CDR3 DNA follows: TGTGCCTGGAGATTAGGACAAGGGTCCTACGAGCAGTACTTC. It is translated as CAWRLGQGSYEQYF.

This clone was observed once. The chain is built from TRBV7-2 and TRBJ1-2, with a tentative D call TRBD1 (6 bases). The CDR3 runs to 15 residues. CDR1 is SGHTA and CDR2 is FQGNSA in the germline V gene. Deletions cut 5 bases from V and 9 bases from J, with 22 bases between. CDR3 nucleotides: TGTGCCAGCAGCCCTTCCAGGGCGGGGGCGCGTAGCTACACCTTC. Translated: CASSPSRAGARSYTF.

The J gene is TRBJ2-7, the V gene TRBV6-6; 8 bases are shared with TRBD2. Per the germline V gene, CDR1 is MNHNY and CDR2 is SVGAGI (reference sequence). The trim removed 6 bases at V and 2 bases at J, leaving 3 bases unmatched. The CDR3 loop spans 13 amino acids. CDR3 region: CASRTGGAYEQYF. The CDR3, as DNA: TGTGCCAGCAGGACGGGAGGGGCCTACGAGCAGTACTTC.

V and J are TRBV9 and TRBJ2-1, with a possible D match to TRBD2 (6 bases). V lost 0 bases to trimming and J lost 5 bases, with 12 bases between them. Germline loops: CDR1 SGDLS, CDR2 YYNGEE. The CDR3 runs 15 residues. The CDR3 DNA is TGTGCCAGCAGCGTAGACGGGAGAAAGAACAATGAGCAGTTCTTC. This gives the protein CASSVDGRKNNEQFF.

The gene calls are TRBV2 and TRBJ2-3; D unresolved. Per germline, CDR1 SNHLY and CDR2 FYNNEI. Trimming pared 9 bases from V and 4 bases from J, leaving 8 bases between. CDR3 length: 11 amino acids. This CDR3 is CARVVSDTQYF. In DNA, the CDR3 is TGTGCCAGAGTAGTCTCAGATACGCAGTATTTT.

The chain has TRBV4-3 and TRBJ2-5, with a possible D match to TRBD2 (5 bases). V lost 0 bases and J lost 5, with 10 bases in between. The CDR3 runs 14 residues. CDR1 LGHNA and CDR2 YSLEER come from the germline V gene. This CDR3 is CASSQDFGSETQYF. DNA of the CDR3: TGCGCCAGCAGCCAAGATTTTGGGAGTGAGACCCAGTACTTC.

The chain combines TRBV7-2 with TRBJ2-7; TRBD1 aligns across 7 bases. Germline CDR1 reads SGHTA; CDR2 reads FQGNSA. The J segment lost 4 bases and the V segment lost 5 bases, leaving 8 bases of the junction unmatched. CDR3 length: 14 amino acids. The CDR3, as DNA: TGTGCCAGCAGCCCCCGACAGGGACGGTACGAGCAGTACTTC. Protein: CASSPRQGRYEQYF.

This chain connects TRBV4-1 to TRBJ2-7; a weak D match, TRBD2 (6 bases). With 4 bases removed from V and 5 bases from J, the gap between germline ends came to 18 bases. This CDR3 has 15 residues. Germline CDR1 and CDR2: MGHRA and YSYEKL. The CDR3 sequence: CASSPVGGVFDEQYF. CDR3 DNA: TGCGCCAGCAGCCCGGTAGGAGGGGTCTTCGACGAGCAGTACTTC.

The table lists this clone with a count of one. The gene calls are TRBV7-9 and TRBJ2-3; D possibly corresponds to TRBD2 (6 bases). The CDR3 runs to 16 residues. Trimming stripped 4 bases from V and 5 bases from J, with 19 bases between. Germline V lookup: CDR1 SEHNR, CDR2 FQNEAQ (reference sequence). CDR3 loop: CASSSTKTGGQDTQYF. CDR3 bases: TGTGCCAGCAGCTCGACTAAGACTGGAGGGCAAGATACGCAGTATTTT.

The chain has TRBV9 and TRBJ2-1, with 12 bases identical to TRBD2. The CDR3 has 15 amino acids. CDR1 is SGDLS, CDR2 YYNGEE, per germline. V gave up 4 bases and J gave up 8 bases; unmatched junction bases: 7. The CDR3 region is CASSTTSGGFHEQFF. As DNA, the CDR3 is TGTGCCAGCAGCACTACTAGCGGGGGGTTCCATGAGCAGTTCTTC.

The table lists this clone with a count of one. V gene TRBV4-3 combines with J gene TRBJ1-2; the match to TRBD1 covers 8 bases. Germline CDR1 LGHNA, CDR2 YSLEER. The CDR3 has 16 amino acids. J lost 7 bases, V lost 4 bases, and 14 bases had no gene match. DNA for the CDR3: TGCGCCAGCAGCCCCTTGGACAGGGCAAGGTCCTTTGGCTACACCTTC. Translating it yields CASSPLDRARSFGYTF.

This chain connects TRBV18 to TRBJ2-5, with D possibly matching TRBD1 (5 bases). CDR3 length equals 12 residues. Looked up from germline, CDR1 is KGHSH and CDR2 is LQKENI. The ends were cut back, 1 base at V and 5 bases at J, with 5 bases in the middle. The CDR3 spells CASSPQGETQYF. The DNA for the CDR3 is TGTGCCAGCTCACCACAGGGGGAGACCCAGTACTTC.

The chain uses TRBV19 and TRBJ2-2; D possibly corresponds to TRBD1 (6 bases). CDR1 and CDR2 (germline): LNHDA, SQIVND (reference sequence). This CDR3 has 13 residues. V gave up 3 bases and J gave up 8 bases, with 10 bases separating them. CDR3 in amino acids: CASSILDRGELFF. CDR3 sequence (DNA): TGTGCCAGTAGTATCCTCGACAGGGGGGAGCTGTTTTTT.

The chain combines TRBV19 with TRBJ2-3, with D maybe TRBD1 (5 bases). Trimming took 6 bases from V and 4 from J, leaving 17 bases between them. Germline V gene sequence: CDR1 LNHDA, CDR2 SQIVND (reference sequence). The CDR3 totals 15 residues. The DNA of the CDR3 is TGTGCCAGTAGCCCCCCTAGGGGCCGAGCAGATACGCAGTATTTT. Protein: CASSPPRGRADTQYF. Looking up the rest from reference TRBV19 and TRBJ2-3 gives the full variable domain: DGGITQSPKYLFRKEGQNVTLSCEQNLNHDAMYWYRQDPGQGLRLIYYSQIVNDFQKGDIAEGYSVSREKKESFPLTVTSAQKNPTAFYLCASSPPRGRADTQYFGPGTRLTVL.